This T cell receptor (beta chain) was obtained from a study of blood T cell repertoires in COVID-19. Study-wide context: Whether acute or convalescent, the COVID-19 samples came from the United States, Italy and Spain.

Participants came from about two dozen US areas, aged roughly 18 to 89 years. This clone was counted between two and nine times. Germline CDR1 and CDR2: MNHNS and SASEGT. Trimming left V 0 bases short and J 2 bases short, with 7 bases between. This CDR3 has 14 residues. Sequencing used immunoSEQ multiplex PCR; TCRdb keeps in-frame clones, though not all of them. The data show about 160,000 clones, approximately 81% seen once. The sequencing sample was made of PBMCs or T cells enriched from blood (not recorded which). The clonotype comes from a man aged 60-69 years who had recovered from COVID-19. This chain joins TRBV6-1 and TRBJ1-2; D remains ambiguous. CDR3 nucleotides: TGTGCCAGCAGTGAAGCTGGCAGAAACTATGGCTACACCTTC. Translating gives CASSEAGRNYGYTF.